The present TCR beta chain was sequenced within a study of T-cell reconstitution after alpha-beta-depleted transplantation in children. The CDR3 loop spans 12 amino acids. CDR1 is SGHRS and CDR2 is YFSETQ in the germline V gene. Germline trimming cut 3 bases from V and 10 bases from J; bases unmatched to any gene: 4. This clonotype has just a few counts. The target antigen is unknown. The TCRbeta library incorporated unique molecular identifiers. TCRdb re-called the PCR reads through MiXCR, storing one row per CDR3 protein. The sample has some 840,000 distinct CDR3 sequences, 15% to 20% seen once. Whole-study results and caveats: By about two months after transplant, alpha-beta T cells reportedly arose from several hundred graft clones that had expanded. Some patients owed their high day-60 TCRbeta diversity to surviving recipient T cells and thymic progenitors. It was newly produced T cells that mostly accounted for T-cell counts and diversity one year after transplant.

This specimen was PBMCs, mostly from graft donor cells, taken 360 days after TCRalphabeta/CD19-depleted stem cell transplant. The chain uses TRBV5-1 and TRBJ2-1; 7 positions match TRBD1. The sequence derives from a male patient younger than 18 who had a stem cell transplant for acute lymphoblastic leukemia, so the T cells may come from the graft donor. The CDR3 spells CASSYRGEEQFF. CDR3 nucleotides: TGCGCCAGCAGCTACAGGGGAGAGGAGCAGTTCTTC.